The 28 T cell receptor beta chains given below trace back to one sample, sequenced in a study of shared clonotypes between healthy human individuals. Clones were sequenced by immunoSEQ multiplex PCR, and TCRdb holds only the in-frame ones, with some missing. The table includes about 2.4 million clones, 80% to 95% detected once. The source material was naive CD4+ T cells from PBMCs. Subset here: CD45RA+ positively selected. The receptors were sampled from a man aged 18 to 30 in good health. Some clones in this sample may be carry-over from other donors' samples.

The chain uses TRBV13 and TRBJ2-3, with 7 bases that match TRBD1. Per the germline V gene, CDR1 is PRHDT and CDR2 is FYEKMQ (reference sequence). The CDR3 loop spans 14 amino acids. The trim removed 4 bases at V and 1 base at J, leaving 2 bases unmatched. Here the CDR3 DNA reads TGTGCCAGCAGCTACGACAGGGGCACAGATACGCAGTATTTT. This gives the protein CASSYDRGTDTQYF.

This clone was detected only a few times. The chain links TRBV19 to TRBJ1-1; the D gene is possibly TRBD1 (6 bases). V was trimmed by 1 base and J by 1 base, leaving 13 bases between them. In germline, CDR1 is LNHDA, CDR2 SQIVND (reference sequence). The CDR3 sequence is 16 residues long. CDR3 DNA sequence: TGTGCCAGTAGTATAGGGGGGCTCAGCCCGAACACTGAAGCTTTCTTT. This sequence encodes CASSIGGLSPNTEAFF.

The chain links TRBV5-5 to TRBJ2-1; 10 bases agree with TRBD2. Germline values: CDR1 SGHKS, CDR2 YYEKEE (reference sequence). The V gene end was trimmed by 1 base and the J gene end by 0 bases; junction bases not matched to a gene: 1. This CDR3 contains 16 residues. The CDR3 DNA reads TGTGCCAGCAGCTTGACTAGCGGGATCTCCTACAATGAGCAGTTCTTC. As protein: CASSLTSGISYNEQFF. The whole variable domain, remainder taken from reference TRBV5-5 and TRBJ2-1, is DAGVTQSPTHLIKTRGQQVTLRCSPISGHKSVSWYQQVLGQGPQFIFQYYEKEERGRGNFPDRFSARQFPNYSSELNVNALLLGDSALYLCASSLTSGISYNEQFFGPGTRLTVL.

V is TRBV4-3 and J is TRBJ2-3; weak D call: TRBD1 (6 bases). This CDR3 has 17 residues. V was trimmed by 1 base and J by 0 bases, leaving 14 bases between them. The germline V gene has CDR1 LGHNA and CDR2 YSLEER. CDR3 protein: CASSQGPGQSSTDTQYF. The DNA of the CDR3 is TGCGCCAGCAGCCAAGGGCCCGGACAGTCTAGCACAGATACGCAGTATTTT.

The CDR3 is CASSAGSGSEQFF. CDR3 in DNA: TGCGCCAGCAGCGCTGGGAGCGGCAGTGAGCAGTTCTTC. V is TRBV5-1 and J is TRBJ2-1; perhaps TRBD2 as D (5 bases). CDR3 length equals 13 residues. Germline V CDR1 and CDR2: SGHRS, YFSETQ. Trimming cost V 4 bases and J 9 bases, with 14 bases left between them.

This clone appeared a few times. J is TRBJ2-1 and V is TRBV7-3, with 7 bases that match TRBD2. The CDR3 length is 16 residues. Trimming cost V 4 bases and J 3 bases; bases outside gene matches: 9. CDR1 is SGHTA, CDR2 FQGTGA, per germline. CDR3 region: CASSSAPGTIYNEQFF. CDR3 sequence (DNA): TGTGCCAGCAGCTCAGCCCCCGGGACTATCTACAATGAGCAGTTCTTC.

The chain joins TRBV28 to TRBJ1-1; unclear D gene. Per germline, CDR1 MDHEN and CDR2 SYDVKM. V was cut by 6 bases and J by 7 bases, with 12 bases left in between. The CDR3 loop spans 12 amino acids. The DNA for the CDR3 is TGTGCCAGCAGCCGACCAGACGGTGAAGCTTTCTTT. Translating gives CASSRPDGEAFF.

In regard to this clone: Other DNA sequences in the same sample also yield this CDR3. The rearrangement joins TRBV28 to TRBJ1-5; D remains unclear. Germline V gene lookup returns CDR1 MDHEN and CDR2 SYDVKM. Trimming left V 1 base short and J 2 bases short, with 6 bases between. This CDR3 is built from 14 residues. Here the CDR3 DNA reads TGTGCCAGCAGTTTATCGCAGGGCAATCAGCCCCAGCATTTT. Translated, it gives CASSLSQGNQPQHF.

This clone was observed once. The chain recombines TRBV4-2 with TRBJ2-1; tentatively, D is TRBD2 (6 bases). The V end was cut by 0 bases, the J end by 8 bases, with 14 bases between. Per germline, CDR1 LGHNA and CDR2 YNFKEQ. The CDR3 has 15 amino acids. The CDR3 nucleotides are TGTGCCAGCAGCCAAGAACGGACTACTGGGGATGAGCAGTTCTTC. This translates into CASSQERTTGDEQFF.

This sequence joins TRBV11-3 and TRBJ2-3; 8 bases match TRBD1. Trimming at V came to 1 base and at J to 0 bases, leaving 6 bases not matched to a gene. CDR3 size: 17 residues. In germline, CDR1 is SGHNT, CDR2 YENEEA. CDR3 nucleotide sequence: TGTGCCAGCAGCTTAGGGGGGACAGGCGGAAGCACAGATACGCAGTATTTT. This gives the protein CASSLGGTGGSTDTQYF. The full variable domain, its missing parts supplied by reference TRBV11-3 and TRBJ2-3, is EAGVVQSPRYKIIEKKQPVAFWCNPISGHNTLYWYLQNLGQGPELLIRYENEEAVDDSQLPKDRFSAERLKGVDSTLKIQPAELGDSAVYLCASSLGGTGGSTDTQYFGPGTRLTVL.

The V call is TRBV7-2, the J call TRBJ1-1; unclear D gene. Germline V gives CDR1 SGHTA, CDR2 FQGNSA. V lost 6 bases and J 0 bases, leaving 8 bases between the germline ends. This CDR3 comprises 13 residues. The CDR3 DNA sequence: TGTGCCAGCAGTATACAGTTGAACACTGAAGCTTTCTTT. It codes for CASSIQLNTEAFF.

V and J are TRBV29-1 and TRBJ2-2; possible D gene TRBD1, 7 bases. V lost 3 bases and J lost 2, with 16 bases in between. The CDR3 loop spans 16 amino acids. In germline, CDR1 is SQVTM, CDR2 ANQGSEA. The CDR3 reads CSVDLPGGGNTGELFF. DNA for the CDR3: TGCAGCGTTGACTTACCCGGAGGGGGCAACACCGGGGAGCTGTTTTTT.

The chain's CDR3 is CASTTGTGDPRTDTQYF. For the CDR3, the DNA is TGTGCCAGCACTACCGGGACAGGGGACCCTCGCACAGATACGCAGTATTTT. This rearrangement joins TRBV5-5 to TRBJ2-3, with 10 positions matching TRBD1. The length of the CDR3 is 17 residues. Trimming cost V 6 bases and J 1 base; bases outside gene matches: 11. CDR1 is SGHKS, CDR2 YYEKEE, per germline (reference sequence). Using reference TRBV5-5 and TRBJ2-3 for the parts outside the CDR3, the full variable domain is DAGVTQSPTHLIKTRGQQVTLRCSPISGHKSVSWYQQVLGQGPQFIFQYYEKEERGRGNFPDRFSARQFPNYSSELNVNALLLGDSALYLCASTTGTGDPRTDTQYFGPGTRLTVL.

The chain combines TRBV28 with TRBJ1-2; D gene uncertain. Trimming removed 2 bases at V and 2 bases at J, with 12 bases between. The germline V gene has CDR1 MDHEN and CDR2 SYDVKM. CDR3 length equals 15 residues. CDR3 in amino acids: CASSLPGLANYGYTF. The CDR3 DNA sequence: TGTGCCAGCAGTTTACCCGGACTCGCCAACTATGGCTACACCTTC.

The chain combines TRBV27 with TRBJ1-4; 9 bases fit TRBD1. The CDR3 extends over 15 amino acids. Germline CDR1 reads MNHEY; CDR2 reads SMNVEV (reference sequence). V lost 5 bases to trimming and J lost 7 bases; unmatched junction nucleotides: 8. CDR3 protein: CASSIFRDRAEKLFF. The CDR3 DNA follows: TGTGCCAGCAGTATCTTCCGGGACAGGGCTGAAAAACTGTTTTTT.

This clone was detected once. CDR3 residues: CASSDAAGGPGELFF. CDR3 sequence (DNA): TGTGCCAGCAGTGATGCAGCGGGAGGGCCCGGGGAGCTGTTTTTT. The gene calls are TRBV2 and TRBJ2-2, with 10 bases matching TRBD2. The CDR3 is made up of 15 amino acids. Germline V CDR1 and CDR2: SNHLY, FYNNEI. V shed 3 bases, J shed 6 bases, and the junction held 4 bases outside the gene matches.

The CDR3 bases are TGCGCCAGCAGAATAACAGGGCCCGGGGAGCTGTTTTTT. Translated: CASRITGPGELFF. The J gene is TRBJ2-2, the V gene TRBV5-1; TRBD1 might be the D (6 bases). CDR3 length equals 13 residues. Germline CDR1 reads SGHRS; CDR2 reads YFSETQ. V was shortened by 5 bases and J by 6 bases, with 11 bases between the two germline ends.

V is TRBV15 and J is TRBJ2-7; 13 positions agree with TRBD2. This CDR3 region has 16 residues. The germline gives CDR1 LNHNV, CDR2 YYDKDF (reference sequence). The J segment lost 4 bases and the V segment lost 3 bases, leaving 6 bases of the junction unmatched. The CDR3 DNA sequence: TGTGCCACCAGCAGGGGGAAGACTAGCGGGAGGTACGAGCAGTACTTC. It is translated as CATSRGKTSGRYEQYF. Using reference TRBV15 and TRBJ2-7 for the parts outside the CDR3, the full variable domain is DAMVIQNPRYQVTQFGKPVTLSCSQTLNHNVMYWYQQKSSQAPKLLFHYYDKDFNNEADTPDNFQSRRPNTSFCFLDIRSPGLGDTAMYLCATSRGKTSGRYEQYFGPGTRLTVT.

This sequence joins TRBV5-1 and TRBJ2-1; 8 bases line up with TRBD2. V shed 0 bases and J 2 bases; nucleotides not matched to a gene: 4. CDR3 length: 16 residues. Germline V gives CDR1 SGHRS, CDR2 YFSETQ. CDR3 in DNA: TGCGCCAGCAGCTTGGGGACTAGCCTAACCTACAATGAGCAGTTCTTC. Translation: CASSLGTSLTYNEQFF.

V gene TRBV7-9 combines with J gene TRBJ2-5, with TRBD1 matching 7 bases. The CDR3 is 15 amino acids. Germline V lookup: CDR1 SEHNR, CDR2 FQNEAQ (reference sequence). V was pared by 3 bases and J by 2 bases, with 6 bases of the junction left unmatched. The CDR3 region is CASSFGQGVQETQYF. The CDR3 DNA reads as TGTGCCAGCAGCTTCGGGCAGGGGGTGCAAGAGACCCAGTACTTC. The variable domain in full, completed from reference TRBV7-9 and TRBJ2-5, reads DTGVSQNPRHKITKRGQNVTFRCDPISEHNRLYWYRQTLGQGPEFLTYFQNEAQLEKSRLLSDRFSAERPKGSFSTLEIQRTEQGDSAMYLCASSFGQGVQETQYFGPGTRLLVL.

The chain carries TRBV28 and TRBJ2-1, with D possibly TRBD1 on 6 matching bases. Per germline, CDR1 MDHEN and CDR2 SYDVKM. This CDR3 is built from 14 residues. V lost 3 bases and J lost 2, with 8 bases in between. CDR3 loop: CASSFGGTYNEQFF. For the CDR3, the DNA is TGTGCCAGCAGTTTTGGGGGCACCTACAATGAGCAGTTCTTC.

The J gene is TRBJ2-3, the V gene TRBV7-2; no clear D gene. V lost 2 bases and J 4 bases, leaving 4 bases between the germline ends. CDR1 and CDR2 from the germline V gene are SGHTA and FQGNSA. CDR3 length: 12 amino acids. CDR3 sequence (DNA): TGTGCCAGCAGCTTAAGTTCAGATACGCAGTATTTT. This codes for CASSLSSDTQYF.

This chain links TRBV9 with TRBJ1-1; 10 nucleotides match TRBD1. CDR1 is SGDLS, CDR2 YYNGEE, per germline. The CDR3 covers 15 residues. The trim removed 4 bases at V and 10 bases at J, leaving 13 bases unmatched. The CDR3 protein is CASSSGTGEGGGAFF. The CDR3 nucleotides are TGTGCCAGCAGCTCCGGGACAGGGGAAGGAGGGGGAGCTTTCTTT.

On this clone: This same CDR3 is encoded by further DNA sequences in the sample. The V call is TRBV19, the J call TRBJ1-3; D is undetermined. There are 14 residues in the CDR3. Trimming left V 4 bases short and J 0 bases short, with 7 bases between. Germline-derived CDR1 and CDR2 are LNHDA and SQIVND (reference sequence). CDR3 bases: TGTGCCAGTAGTACCGGAAGCTCTGGAAACACCATATATTTT. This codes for CASSTGSSGNTIYF.

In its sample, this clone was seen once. CDR3 residues: CASSLSHRGGQPQHF. Written as DNA, the CDR3 is TGTGCCAGCAGTCTCTCTCACAGGGGCGGTCAGCCCCAGCATTTT. The genes are TRBV27 and TRBJ1-5, with 7 nucleotides matching TRBD1. The length of the CDR3 is 15 residues. The J segment lost 6 bases and the V segment lost 5 bases, leaving 10 bases of the junction unmatched. The germline V gene encodes CDR1 MNHEY and CDR2 SMNVEV (reference sequence).

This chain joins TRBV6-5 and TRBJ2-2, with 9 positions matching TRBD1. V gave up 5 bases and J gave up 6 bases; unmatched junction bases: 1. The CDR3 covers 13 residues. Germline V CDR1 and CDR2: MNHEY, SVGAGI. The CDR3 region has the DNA TGTGCCAGCAGTACAGGGGGCCCCGGGGAGCTGTTTTTT. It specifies CASSTGGPGELFF.

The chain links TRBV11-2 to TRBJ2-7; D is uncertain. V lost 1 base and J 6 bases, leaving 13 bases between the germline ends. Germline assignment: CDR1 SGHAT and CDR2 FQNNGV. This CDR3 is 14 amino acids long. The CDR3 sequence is CASSLVADRGEQYF. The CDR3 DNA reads TGTGCCAGCAGCTTAGTTGCGGACCGCGGCGAGCAGTACTTC.

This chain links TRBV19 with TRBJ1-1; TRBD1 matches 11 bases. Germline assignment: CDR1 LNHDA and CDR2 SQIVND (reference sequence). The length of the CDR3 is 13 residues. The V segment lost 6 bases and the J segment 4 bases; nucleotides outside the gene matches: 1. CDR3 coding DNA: TGTGCCAGTAGGGGGACAGGGGGCACTGAAGCTTTCTTT. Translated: CASRGTGGTEAFF.